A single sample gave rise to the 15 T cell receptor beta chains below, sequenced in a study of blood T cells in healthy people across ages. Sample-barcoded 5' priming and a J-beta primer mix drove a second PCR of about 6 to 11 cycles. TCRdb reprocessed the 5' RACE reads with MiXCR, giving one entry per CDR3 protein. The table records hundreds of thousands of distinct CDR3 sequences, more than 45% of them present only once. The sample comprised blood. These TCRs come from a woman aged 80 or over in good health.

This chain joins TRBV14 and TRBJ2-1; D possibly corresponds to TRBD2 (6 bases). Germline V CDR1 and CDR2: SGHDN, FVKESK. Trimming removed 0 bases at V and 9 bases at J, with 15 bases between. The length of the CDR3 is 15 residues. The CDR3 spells CASSQDPGGASEQFF. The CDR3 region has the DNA TGTGCCAGCAGCCAAGACCCGGGCGGGGCAAGTGAGCAGTTCTTC.

Written as DNA, the CDR3 is TGCGCCAGCAGATTAAACAATGAGCAGTTCTTC. Translated: CASRLNNEQFF. The chain has TRBV5-1 and TRBJ2-1; D is unresolved. V shed 5 bases and J shed 5 bases, with 5 bases lying between them. The CDR3 has 11 amino acids. Looked up from germline, CDR1 is SGHRS and CDR2 is YFSETQ.

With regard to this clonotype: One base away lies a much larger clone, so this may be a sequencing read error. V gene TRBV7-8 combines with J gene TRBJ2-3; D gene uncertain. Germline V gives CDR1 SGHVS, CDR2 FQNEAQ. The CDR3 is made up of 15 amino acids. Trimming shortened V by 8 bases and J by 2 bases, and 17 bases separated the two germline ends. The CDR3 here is CASGITAVNTDTQYF. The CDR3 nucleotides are TGTGCCAGCGGGATTACAGCTGTCAACACAGATACGCAGTATTTT. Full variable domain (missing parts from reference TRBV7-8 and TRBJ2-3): GAGVSQSPRYKVAKRGQDVALRCDPISGHVSLFWYQQALGQGPEFLTYFQNEAQLDKSGLPSDRFFAERPEGSVSTLKIQRTQQEDSAVYLCASGITAVNTDTQYFGPGTRLTVL.

Written as DNA, the CDR3 is TGTGCCAGCAGCTACCCCACGTCCGGCCTGCAGCCCCAGCATTTT. This encodes CASSYPTSGLQPQHF. The chain carries TRBV6-2 or TRBV6-3 and TRBJ1-5; no firm D call. Trimming took off 6 bases at V and 7 bases at J, with 19 bases between the two ends. This CDR3 has 15 residues. Germline-derived CDR1 and CDR2 are MNHEY and SVGEGT.

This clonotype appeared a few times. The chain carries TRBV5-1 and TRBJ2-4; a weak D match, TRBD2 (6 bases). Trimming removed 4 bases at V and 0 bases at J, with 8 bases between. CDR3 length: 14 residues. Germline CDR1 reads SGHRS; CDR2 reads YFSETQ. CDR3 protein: CASSPREAKNIQYF. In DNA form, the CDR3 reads TGCGCCAGCAGCCCGCGGGAAGCCAAAAACATTCAGTACTTC.

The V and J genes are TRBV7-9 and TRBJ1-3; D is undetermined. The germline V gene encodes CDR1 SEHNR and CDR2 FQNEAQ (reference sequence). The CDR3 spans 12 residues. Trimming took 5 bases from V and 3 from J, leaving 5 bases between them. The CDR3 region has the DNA TGTGCCAGCAGCCCGATTGGAAACACCATATATTTT. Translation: CASSPIGNTIYF.

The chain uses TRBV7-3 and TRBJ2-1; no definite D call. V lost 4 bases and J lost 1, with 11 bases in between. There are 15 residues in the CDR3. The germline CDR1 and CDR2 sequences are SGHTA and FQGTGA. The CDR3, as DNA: TGTGCCAGCAGCTCCCCGGGTCTTTCCTACAATGAGCAGTTCTTC. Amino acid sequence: CASSSPGLSYNEQFF. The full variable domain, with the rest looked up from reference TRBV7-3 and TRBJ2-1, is GAGVSQTPSNKVTEKGKYVELRCDPISGHTALYWYRQSLGQGPEFLIYFQGTGAADDSGLPNDRFFAVRPEGSVSTLKIQRTERGDSAVYLCASSSPGLSYNEQFFGPGTRLTVL.

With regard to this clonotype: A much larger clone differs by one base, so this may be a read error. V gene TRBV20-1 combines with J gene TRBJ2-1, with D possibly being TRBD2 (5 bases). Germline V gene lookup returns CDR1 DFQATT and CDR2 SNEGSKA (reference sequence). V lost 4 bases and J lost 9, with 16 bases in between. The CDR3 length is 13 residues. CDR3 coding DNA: TGCAGTGCTAAGACCGGGCGGGCCTGTGAGCAGTTCTTC. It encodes CSAKTGRACEQFF.

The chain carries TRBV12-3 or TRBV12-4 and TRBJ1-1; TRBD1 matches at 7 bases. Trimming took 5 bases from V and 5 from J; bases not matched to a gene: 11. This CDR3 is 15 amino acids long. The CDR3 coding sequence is TGTGCCAGCAGTCGGAATACAGGGGCGGGGACTGAAGCTTTCTTT. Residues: CASSRNTGAGTEAFF.

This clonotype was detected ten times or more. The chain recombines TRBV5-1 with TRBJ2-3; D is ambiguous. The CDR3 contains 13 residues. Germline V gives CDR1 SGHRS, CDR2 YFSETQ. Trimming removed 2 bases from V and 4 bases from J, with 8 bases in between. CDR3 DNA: TGCGCCAGCAGCTTAGGCTCGCCAGATACGCAGTATTTT. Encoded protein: CASSLGSPDTQYF.

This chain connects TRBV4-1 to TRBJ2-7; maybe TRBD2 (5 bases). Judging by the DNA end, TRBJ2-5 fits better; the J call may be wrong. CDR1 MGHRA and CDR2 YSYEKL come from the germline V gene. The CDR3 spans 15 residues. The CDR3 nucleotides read TGCGCCAGCAGCCAAAACGACTACGCTCAGGAGACCCAGTACTTC. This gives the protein CASSQNDYAQETQYF.

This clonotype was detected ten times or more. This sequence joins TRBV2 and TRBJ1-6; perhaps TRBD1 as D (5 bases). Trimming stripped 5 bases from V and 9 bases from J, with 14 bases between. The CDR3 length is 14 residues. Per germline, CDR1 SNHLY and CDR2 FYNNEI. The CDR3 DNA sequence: TGTGCCAGCAGTCTACAGGAATCAGGTTCACCCCTCCACTTT. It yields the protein CASSLQESGSPLHF. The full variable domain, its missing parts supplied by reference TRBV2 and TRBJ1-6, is EPEVTQTPSHQVTQMGQEVILRCVPISNHLYFYWYRQILGQKVEFLVSFYNNEISEKSEIFDDQFSVERPDGSNFTLKIRSTKLEDSAMYFCASSLQESGSPLHFGNGTRLTVT.

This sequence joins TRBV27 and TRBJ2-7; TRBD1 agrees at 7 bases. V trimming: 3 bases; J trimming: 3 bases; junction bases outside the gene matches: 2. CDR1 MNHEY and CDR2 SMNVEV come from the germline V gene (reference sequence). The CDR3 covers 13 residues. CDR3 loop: CASSLTGIYEQYF. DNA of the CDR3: TGTGCCAGCAGTTTGACAGGGATCTACGAGCAGTACTTC.

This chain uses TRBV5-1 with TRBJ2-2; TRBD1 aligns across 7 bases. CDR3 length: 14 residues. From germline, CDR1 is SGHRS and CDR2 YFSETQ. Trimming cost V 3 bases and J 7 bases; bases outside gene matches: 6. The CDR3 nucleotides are TGCGCCAGCAGCTCAGGGACAGCCGGCGGGGAGCTGTTTTTT. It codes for CASSSGTAGGELFF.

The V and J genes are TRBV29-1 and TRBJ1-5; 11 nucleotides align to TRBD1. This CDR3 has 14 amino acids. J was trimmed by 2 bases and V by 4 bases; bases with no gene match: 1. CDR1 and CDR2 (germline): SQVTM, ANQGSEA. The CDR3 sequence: CSVGDRGGNQPQHF. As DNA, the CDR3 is TGCAGCGTTGGGGACAGGGGGGGCAATCAGCCCCAGCATTTT. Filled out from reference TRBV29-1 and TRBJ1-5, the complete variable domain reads SAVISQKPSRDICQRGTSLTIQCQVDSQVTMMFWYRQQPGQSLTLIATANQGSEATYESGFVIDKFPISRPNLTFSTLTVSNMSPEDSSIYLCSVGDRGGNQPQHFGDGTRLSIL.